This T cell receptor beta chain was recorded in a study of OX40 agonist ivuxolimab in advanced cancers. At the level of the study: Patients received the agonistic anti-OX40 (CD134) antibody ivuxolimab. At doses from 0.01 to 10 mg/kg, patients were given intravenous ivuxolimab every 2 weeks. Recorded diagnoses for dose-escalation patients were hepatocellular carcinoma, melanoma, renal cell or head and neck cancer. Study outcomes and limitations: The CD4+ and CD8+ T cells in the blood had expanded clonally by week 6 at 0.1 to 3.0 mg/kg.

The V segment lost 3 bases and the J segment 1 base; nucleotides outside the gene matches: 1. Germline V gene lookup returns CDR1 MGHDK and CDR2 SYGVNS. The CDR3 is 14 residues long. Method: immunoSEQ multiplex PCR; TCRdb's copy keeps in-frame clones and lacks some. The sample contains some 63,000 clones, around 89% of which appear only once. Comments on this clone: Its antigen is currently unknown.

The receptor was derived from an adult with an advanced solid tumor such as melanoma, head and neck, liver or kidney cancer. Here the sequenced sample was CD4+ or CD8+ T cells sorted from blood, taken in a trial of the OX40 agonist ivuxolimab. This chain connects TRBV25-1 to TRBJ1-1, with 8 positions matching TRBD1. The CDR3 here is CASSEQGANTEAFF. For the CDR3, the DNA is TGTGCCAGCAGTGAGCAGGGGGCGAACACTGAAGCTTTCTTT.